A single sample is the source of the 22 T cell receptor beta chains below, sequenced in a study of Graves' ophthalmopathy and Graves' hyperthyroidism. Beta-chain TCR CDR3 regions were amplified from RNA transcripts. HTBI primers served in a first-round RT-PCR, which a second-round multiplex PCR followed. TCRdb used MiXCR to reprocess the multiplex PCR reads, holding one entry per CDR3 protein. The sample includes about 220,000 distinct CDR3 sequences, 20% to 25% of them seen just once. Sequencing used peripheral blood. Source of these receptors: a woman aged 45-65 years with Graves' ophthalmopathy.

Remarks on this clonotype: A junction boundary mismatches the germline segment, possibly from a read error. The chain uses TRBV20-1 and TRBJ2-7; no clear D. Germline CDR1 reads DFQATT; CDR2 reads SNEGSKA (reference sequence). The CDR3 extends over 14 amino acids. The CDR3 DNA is TGCAGTGCTCCACCCCGACCAAGCTCCGACGAGCAGTACTTC. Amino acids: CSAPPRPSSDEQYF.

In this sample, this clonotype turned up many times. The CDR3 coding sequence is TGTGCCAGCAGTGAGGGAACAGGACTTGAAGCTTTCTTT. It codes for CASSEGTGLEAFF. The V gene is TRBV6-1, the J gene TRBJ1-1; the D gene is possibly TRBD1 (5 bases). Germline lookup yields CDR1 MNHNS and CDR2 SASEGT. V was cut by 3 bases and J by 7 bases, with 12 bases left in between. CDR3 length: 13 amino acids.

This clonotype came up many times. The chain's CDR3 is CASSDRPPRRETQYF. The CDR3 DNA reads as TGTGCCAGCAGTGACCGTCCCCCCAGGCGGGAGACCCAGTACTTC. This chain connects TRBV2 to TRBJ2-5, with unresolved D. Germline V gene sequence: CDR1 SNHLY, CDR2 FYNNEI. V was shortened by 3 bases and J by 5 bases, with 16 bases between the two germline ends. The CDR3 runs 15 residues.

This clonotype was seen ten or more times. The CDR3 here is CASSPQTVEAFF. In DNA, the CDR3 is TGTGCCAGCAGCCCTCAGACAGTTGAAGCTTTCTTT. J is TRBJ1-1 and V is TRBV9; TRBD1 is a possible D gene (5 bases). Germline values: CDR1 SGDLS, CDR2 YYNGEE. This CDR3 is 12 amino acids long. Deletions cut 4 bases from V and 7 bases from J, with 11 bases between.

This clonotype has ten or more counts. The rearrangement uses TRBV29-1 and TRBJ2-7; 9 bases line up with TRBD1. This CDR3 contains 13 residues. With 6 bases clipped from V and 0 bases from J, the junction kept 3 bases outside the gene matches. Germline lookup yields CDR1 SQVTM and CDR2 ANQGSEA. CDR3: CSVTTGGSYEQYF. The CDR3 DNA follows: TGCAGCGTGACGACAGGGGGCTCCTACGAGCAGTACTTC.

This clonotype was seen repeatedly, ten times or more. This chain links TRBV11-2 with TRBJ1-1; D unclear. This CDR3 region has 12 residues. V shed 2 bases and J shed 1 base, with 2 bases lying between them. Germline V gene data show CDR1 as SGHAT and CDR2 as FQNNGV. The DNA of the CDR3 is TGTGCCAGCAGCTTAAAGAACACTGAAGCTTTCTTT. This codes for CASSLKNTEAFF. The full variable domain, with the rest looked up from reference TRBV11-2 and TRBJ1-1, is EAGVAQSPRYKIIEKRQSVAFWCNPISGHATLYWYQQILGQGPKLLIQFQNNGVVDDSQLPKDRFSAERLKGVDSTLKIQPAKLEDSAVYLCASSLKNTEAFFGQGTRLTVV.

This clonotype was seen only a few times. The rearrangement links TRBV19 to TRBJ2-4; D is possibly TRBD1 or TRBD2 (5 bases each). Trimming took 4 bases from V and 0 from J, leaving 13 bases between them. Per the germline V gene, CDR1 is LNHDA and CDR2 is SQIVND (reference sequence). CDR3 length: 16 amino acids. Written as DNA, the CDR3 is TGTGCCAGTAGTACTTTTGGGGACCAAGCCAAAAACATTCAGTACTTC. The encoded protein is CASSTFGDQAKNIQYF.

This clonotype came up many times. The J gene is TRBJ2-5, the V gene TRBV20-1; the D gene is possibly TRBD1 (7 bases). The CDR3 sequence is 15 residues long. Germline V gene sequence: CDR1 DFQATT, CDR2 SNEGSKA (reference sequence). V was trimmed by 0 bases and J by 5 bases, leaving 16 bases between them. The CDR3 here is CSARDYTSGGETQYF. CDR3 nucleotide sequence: TGCAGTGCTAGAGATTATACTTCAGGGGGGGAGACCCAGTACTTC.

The CDR3 nucleotides are TGTGCCAGCAGCCCCACTAGGTCCGTCGGGGAGCTGTTTTTT. Translated: CASSPTRSVGELFF. The chain employs TRBV11-3 and TRBJ2-2, with a tentative D call TRBD2 (5 bases). The CDR3 length is 14 residues. The V end lost 5 bases, the J end lost 7 bases, and 14 bases lay between the germline ends. The germline CDR1 and CDR2 sequences are SGHNT and YENEEA.

CDR3 sequence reads: CSAHRPGTGVEQYF. The CDR3 DNA sequence: TGCAGTGCCCATCGCCCGGGGACAGGGGTCGAGCAGTACTTC. The chain uses TRBV20-1 and TRBJ2-7, with 10 bases lining up with TRBD1. J was trimmed by 6 bases and V by 6 bases; bases with no gene match: 11. Germline V lookup: CDR1 DFQATT, CDR2 SNEGSKA (reference sequence). This CDR3 has 14 amino acids.

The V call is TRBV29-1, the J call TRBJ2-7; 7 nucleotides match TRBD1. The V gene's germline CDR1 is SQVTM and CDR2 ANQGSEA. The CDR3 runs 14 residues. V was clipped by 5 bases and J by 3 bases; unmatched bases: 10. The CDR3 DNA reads TGCAGCGTTATAGGGGGCACGCGAGACTACGAGCAGTACTTC. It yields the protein CSVIGGTRDYEQYF.

The CDR3 DNA is TGTGCCAGCACCACCCGGGAACACTACGAGCAGTACTTC. It codes for CASTTREHYEQYF. The chain uses TRBV6-2 or TRBV6-3 and TRBJ2-7; D is possibly TRBD2 (5 bases). The germline CDR1 and CDR2 sequences are MNHEY and SVGEGT. The V and J ends lost 7 bases and 3 bases respectively, with 13 bases between them. The CDR3 sequence is 13 residues long.

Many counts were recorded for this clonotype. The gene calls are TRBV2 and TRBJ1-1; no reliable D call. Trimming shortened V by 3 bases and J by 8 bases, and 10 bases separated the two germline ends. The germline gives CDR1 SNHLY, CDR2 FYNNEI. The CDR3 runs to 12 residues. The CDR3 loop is CASSDRTLEAFF. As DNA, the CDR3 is TGTGCCAGCAGTGATCGTACTCTGGAAGCTTTCTTT.

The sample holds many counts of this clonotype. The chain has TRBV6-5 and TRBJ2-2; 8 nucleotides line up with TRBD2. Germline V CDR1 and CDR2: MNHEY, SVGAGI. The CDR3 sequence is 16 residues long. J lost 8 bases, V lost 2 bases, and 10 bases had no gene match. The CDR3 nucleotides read TGTGCCAGCAGTTACCGCCCAGGACTAGCTTCTGGGGAGCTGTTTTTT. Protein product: CASSYRPGLASGELFF.

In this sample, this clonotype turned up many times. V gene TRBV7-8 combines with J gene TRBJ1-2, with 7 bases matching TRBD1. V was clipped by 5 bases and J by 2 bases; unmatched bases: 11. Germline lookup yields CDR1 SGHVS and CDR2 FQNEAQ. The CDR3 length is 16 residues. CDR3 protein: CASSRLETGLNYGYTF. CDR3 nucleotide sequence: TGTGCCAGCAGCCGCCTTGAGACAGGGTTGAACTATGGCTACACCTTC.

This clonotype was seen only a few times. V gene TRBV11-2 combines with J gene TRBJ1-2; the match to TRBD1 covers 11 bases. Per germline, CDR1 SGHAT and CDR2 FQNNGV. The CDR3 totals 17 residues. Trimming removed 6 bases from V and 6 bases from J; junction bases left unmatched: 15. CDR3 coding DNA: TGTGCCAGCAGTCCCACACGAGTGGGGACAGGGGGTAATGGCTACACCTTC. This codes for CASSPTRVGTGGNGYTF.

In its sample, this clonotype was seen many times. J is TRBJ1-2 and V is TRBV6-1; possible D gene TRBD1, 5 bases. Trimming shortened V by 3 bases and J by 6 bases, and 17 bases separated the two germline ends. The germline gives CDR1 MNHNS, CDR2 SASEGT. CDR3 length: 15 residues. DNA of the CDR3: TGTGCCAGCAGTGATTTTGTTGGGGGGAGGCATGGCTACACCTTC. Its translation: CASSDFVGGRHGYTF.

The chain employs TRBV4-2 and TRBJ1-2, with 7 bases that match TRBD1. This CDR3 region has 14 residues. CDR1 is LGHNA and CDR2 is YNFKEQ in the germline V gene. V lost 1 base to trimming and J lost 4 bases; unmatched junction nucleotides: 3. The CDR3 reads CASSQATGAYGYTF. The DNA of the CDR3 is TGTGCCAGCAGCCAAGCCACAGGGGCCTATGGCTACACCTTC.

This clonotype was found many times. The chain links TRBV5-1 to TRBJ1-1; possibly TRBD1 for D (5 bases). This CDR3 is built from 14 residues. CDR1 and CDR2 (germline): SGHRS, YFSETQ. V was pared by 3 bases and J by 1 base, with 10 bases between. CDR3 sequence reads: CASSYEQGNTEAFF. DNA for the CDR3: TGCGCCAGCAGCTACGAGCAGGGGAACACTGAAGCTTTCTTT.

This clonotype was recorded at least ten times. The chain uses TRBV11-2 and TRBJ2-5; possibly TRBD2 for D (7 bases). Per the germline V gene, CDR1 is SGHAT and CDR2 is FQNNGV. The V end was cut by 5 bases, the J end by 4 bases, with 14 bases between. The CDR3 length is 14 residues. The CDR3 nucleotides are TGTGCCAGCAGCAAGGAAAGGGGGGGAGAGACCCAGTACTTC. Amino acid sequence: CASSKERGGETQYF.

Here the CDR3 reads CASRPRNTGELFF. The DNA of the CDR3 is TGTGCCAGCAGACCCAGGAACACCGGGGAGCTGTTTTTT. The chain couples TRBV12-3 or TRBV12-4 to TRBJ2-2; D is uncertain. V was shortened by 6 bases and J by 1 base, with 6 bases between the two germline ends. The CDR3 consists of 13 residues.

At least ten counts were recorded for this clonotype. CDR3 nucleotide sequence: TGCAGTGCAACGACAGGGCCTAGAGGCTACACCTTC. This sequence encodes CSATTGPRGYTF. This chain connects TRBV20-1 to TRBJ1-2, with TRBD1 matching 7 bases. The CDR3 runs 12 residues. The V and J ends lost 6 bases and 8 bases, in that order; junction bases with no gene match: 9. The germline V gene has CDR1 DFQATT and CDR2 SNEGSKA (reference sequence).